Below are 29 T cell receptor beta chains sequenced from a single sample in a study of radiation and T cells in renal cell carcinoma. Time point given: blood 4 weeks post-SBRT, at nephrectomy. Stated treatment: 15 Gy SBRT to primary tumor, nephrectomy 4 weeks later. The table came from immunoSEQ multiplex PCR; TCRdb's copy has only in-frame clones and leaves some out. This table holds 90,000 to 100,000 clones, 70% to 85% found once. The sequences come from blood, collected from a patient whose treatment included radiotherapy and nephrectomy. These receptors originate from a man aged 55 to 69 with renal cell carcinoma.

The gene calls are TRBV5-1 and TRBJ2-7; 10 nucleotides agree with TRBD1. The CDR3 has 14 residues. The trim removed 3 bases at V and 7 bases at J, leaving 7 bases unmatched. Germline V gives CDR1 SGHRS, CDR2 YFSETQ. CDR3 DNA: TGCGCCAGCAGCTCGGACAGGGGGAAGGGGGAGCAGTACTTC. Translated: CASSSDRGKGEQYF.

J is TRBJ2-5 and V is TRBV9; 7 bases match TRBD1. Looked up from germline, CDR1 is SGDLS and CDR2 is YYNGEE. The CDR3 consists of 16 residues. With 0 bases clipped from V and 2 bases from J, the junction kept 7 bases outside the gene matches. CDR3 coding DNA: TGTGCCAGCAGCGTAGATGCAGGGGGAAAACAAGAGACCCAGTACTTC. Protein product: CASSVDAGGKQETQYF.

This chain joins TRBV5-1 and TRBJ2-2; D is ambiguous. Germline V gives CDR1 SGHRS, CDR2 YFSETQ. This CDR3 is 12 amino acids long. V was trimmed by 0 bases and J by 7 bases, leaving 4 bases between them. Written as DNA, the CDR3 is TGCGCCAGCAGCTTGGCCGTCGGGGAGCTGTTTTTT. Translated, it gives CASSLAVGELFF.

The CDR3 protein is CASSVDGGPDYGYTF. The CDR3 nucleotides read TGTGCCAGCAGCGTAGATGGGGGGCCTGACTATGGCTACACCTTC. This chain links TRBV9 with TRBJ1-2, with D possibly matching TRBD1 (6 bases). The germline gives CDR1 SGDLS, CDR2 YYNGEE. This CDR3 has 15 residues. V was clipped by 0 bases and J by 3 bases, with 12 bases between them.

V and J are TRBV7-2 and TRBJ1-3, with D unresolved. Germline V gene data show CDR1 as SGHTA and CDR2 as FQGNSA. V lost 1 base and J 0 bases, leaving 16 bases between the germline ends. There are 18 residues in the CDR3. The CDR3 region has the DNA TGTGCCAGCAGCTTAGTCTCTCGGGCGGACGTCTCTGGAAACACCATATATTTT. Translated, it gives CASSLVSRADVSGNTIYF.

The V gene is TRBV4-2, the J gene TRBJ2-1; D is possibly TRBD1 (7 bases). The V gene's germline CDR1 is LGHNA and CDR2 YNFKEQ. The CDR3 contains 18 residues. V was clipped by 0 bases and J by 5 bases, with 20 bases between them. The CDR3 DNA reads TGTGCCAGCAGCCAAGAAGGCAGGGGGACTCCATGGGACAATGAGCAGTTCTTC. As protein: CASSQEGRGTPWDNEQFF.

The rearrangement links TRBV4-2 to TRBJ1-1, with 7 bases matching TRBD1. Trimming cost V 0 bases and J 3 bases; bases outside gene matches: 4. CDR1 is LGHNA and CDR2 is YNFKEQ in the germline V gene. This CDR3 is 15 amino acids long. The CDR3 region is CASSQDLTGDTEAFF. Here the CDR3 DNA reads TGTGCCAGCAGCCAAGATCTCACAGGGGACACTGAAGCTTTCTTT.

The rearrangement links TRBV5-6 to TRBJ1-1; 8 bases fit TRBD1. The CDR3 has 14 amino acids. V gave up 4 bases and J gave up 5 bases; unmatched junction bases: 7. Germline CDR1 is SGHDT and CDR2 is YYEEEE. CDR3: CASSQRQGLTEAFF. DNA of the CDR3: TGTGCCAGCAGCCAGCGACAGGGGTTAACTGAAGCTTTCTTT. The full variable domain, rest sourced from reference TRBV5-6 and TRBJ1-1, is DAGVTQSPTHLIKTRGQQVTLRCSPKSGHDTVSWYQQALGQGPQFIFQYYEEEERQRGNFPDRFSGHQFPNYSSELNVNALLLGDSALYLCASSQRQGLTEAFFGQGTRLTVV.

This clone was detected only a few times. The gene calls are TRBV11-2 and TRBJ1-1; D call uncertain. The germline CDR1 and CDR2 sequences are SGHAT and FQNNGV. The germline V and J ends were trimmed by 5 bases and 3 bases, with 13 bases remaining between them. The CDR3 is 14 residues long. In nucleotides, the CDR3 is TGTGCCAGCAGCCTAACTTCACAAGACACTGAAGCTTTCTTT. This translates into CASSLTSQDTEAFF.

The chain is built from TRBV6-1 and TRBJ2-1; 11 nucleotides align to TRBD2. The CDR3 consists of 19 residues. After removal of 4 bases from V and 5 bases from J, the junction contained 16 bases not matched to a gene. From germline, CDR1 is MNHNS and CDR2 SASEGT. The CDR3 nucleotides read TGTGCCAGCAGTGTTTCTAGCGGGGGGATGCGAGGAGAACACAATGAGCAGTTCTTC. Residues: CASSVSSGGMRGEHNEQFF.

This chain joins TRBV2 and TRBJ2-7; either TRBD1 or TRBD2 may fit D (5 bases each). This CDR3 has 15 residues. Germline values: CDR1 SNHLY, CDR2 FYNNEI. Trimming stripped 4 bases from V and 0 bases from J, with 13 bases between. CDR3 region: CASSALGRASYEQYF. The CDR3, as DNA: TGTGCCAGCAGTGCTCTGGGACGGGCCTCCTACGAGCAGTACTTC.

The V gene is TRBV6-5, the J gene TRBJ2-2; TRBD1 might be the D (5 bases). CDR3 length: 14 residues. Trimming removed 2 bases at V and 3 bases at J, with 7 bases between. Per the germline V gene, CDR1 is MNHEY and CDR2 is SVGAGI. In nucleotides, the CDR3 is TGTGCCAGCAGTTACGGACATTACACCGGGGAGCTGTTTTTT. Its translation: CASSYGHYTGELFF.

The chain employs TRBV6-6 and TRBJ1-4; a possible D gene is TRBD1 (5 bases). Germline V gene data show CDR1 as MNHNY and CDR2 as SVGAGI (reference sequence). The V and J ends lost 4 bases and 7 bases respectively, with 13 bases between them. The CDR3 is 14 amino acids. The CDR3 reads CASSSGRDFEKLFF. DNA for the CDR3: TGTGCCAGCAGTTCGGGCAGGGACTTTGAAAAACTGTTTTTT.

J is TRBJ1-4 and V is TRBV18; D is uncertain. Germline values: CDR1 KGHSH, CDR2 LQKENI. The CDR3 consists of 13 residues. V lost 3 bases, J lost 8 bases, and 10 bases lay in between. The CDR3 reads CASSPLREEKLFF. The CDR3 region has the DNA TGTGCCAGCTCACCTCTGCGAGAAGAAAAACTGTTTTTT. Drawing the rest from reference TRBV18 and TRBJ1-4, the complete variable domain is NAGVMQNPRHLVRRRGQEARLRCSPMKGHSHVYWYRQLPEEGLKFMVYLQKENIIDESGMPKERFSAEFPKEGPSILRIQQVVRGDSAAYFCASSPLREEKLFFGSGTQLSVL.

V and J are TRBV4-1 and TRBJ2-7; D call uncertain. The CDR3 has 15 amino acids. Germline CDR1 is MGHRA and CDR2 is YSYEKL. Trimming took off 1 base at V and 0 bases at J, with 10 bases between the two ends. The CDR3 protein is CASSQGWLPSYEQYF. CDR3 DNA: TGCGCCAGCAGCCAAGGTTGGCTGCCCTCCTACGAGCAGTACTTC.

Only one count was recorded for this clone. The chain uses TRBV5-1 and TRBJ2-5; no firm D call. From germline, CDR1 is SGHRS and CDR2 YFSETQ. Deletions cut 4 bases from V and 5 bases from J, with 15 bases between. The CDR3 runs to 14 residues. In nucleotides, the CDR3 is TGCGCCAGCAGCGAAAATACGGGTGGGGAGACCCAGTACTTC. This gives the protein CASSENTGGETQYF.

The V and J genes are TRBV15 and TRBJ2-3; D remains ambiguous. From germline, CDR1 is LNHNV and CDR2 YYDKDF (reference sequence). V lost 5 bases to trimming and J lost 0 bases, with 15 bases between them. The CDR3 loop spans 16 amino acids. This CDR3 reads CATSYGWGFSTDTQYF. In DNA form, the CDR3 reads TGTGCCACCAGCTACGGGTGGGGATTTAGCACAGATACGCAGTATTTT. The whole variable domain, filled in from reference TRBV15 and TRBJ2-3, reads DAMVIQNPRYQVTQFGKPVTLSCSQTLNHNVMYWYQQKSSQAPKLLFHYYDKDFNNEADTPDNFQSRRPNTSFCFLDIRSPGLGDTAMYLCATSYGWGFSTDTQYFGPGTRLTVL.

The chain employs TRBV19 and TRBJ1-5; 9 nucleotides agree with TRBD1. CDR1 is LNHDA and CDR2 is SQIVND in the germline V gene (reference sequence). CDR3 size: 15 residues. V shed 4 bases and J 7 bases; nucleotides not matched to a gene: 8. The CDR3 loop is CASSTPGTGTQPQHF. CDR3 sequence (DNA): TGTGCCAGTAGTACCCCGGGGACAGGGACCCAGCCCCAGCATTTT.

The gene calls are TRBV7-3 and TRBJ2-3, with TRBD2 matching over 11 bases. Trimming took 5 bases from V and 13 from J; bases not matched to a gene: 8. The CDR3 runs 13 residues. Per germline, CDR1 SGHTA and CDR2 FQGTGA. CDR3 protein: CASSPLTSGVKYF. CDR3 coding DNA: TGTGCCAGCAGCCCACTGACTAGCGGGGTTAAGTATTTT. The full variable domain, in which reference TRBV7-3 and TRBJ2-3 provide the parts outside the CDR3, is GAGVSQTPSNKVTEKGKYVELRCDPISGHTALYWYRQSLGQGPEFLIYFQGTGAADDSGLPNDRFFAVRPEGSVSTLKIQRTERGDSAVYLCASSPLTSGVKYFGPGTRLTVL.

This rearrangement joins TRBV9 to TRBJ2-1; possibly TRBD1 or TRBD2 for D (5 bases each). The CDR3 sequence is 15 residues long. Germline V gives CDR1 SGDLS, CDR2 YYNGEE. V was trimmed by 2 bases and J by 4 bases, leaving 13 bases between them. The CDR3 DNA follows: TGTGCCAGCAGCGTCAGGGAGCGAGTATACAATGAGCAGTTCTTC. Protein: CASSVRERVYNEQFF. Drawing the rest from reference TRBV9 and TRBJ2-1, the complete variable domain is DSGVTQTPKHLITATGQRVTLRCSPRSGDLSVYWYQQSLDQGLQFLIQYYNGEERAKGNILERFSAQQFPDLHSELNLSSLELGDSALYFCASSVRERVYNEQFFGPGTRLTVL.

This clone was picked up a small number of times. The CDR3 region has the DNA TGTGCCAGCTCACCACTAAGCGGCAATGAGCAGTTCTTC. As protein: CASSPLSGNEQFF. The chain recombines TRBV18 with TRBJ2-1; a weak D match, TRBD2 (5 bases). This CDR3 has 13 amino acids. V was clipped by 1 base and J by 6 bases, with 7 bases between them. CDR1 and CDR2 from the germline V gene are KGHSH and LQKENI.

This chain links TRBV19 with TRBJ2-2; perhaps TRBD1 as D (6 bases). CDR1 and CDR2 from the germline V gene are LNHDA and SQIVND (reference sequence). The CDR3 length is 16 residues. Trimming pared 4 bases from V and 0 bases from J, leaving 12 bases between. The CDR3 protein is CASSSRQGSNTGELFF. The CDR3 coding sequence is TGTGCCAGTAGTAGCCGTCAGGGGTCGAACACCGGGGAGCTGTTTTTT. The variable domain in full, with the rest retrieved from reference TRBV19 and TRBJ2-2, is DGGITQSPKYLFRKEGQNVTLSCEQNLNHDAMYWYRQDPGQGLRLIYYSQIVNDFQKGDIAEGYSVSREKKESFPLTVTSAQKNPTAFYLCASSSRQGSNTGELFFGEGSRLTVL.

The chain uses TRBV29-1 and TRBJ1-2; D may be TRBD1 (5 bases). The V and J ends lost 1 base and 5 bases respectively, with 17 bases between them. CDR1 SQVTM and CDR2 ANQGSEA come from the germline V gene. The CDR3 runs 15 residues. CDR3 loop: CSVEGLGGNRYGYTF. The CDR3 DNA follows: TGCAGCGTTGAAGGATTGGGGGGGAATCGATATGGCTACACCTTC.

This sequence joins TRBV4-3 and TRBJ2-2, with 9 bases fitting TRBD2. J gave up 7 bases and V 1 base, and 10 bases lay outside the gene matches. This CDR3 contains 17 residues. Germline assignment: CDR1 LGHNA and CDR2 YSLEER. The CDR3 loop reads CASSQGLSSGKVGELFF. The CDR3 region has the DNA TGCGCCAGCAGCCAAGGGCTTTCTAGCGGGAAAGTCGGGGAGCTGTTTTTT.

The CDR3 coding sequence is TGTGCCAGCAGCCAAGTGAACCCCCGGGCTACCGGGGAGCTGTTTTTT. Translating gives CASSQVNPRATGELFF. The chain has TRBV14 and TRBJ2-2, with D hard to call. Per germline, CDR1 SGHDN and CDR2 FVKESK. The CDR3 has 16 residues. The V end was cut by 1 base, the J end by 5 bases, with 14 bases between.

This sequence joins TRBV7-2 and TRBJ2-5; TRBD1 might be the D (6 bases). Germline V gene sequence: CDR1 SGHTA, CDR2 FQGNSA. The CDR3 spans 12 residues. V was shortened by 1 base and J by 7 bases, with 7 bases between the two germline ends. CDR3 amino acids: CASSLDRVTQYF. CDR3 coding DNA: TGTGCCAGCAGCTTAGACAGGGTGACCCAGTACTTC.

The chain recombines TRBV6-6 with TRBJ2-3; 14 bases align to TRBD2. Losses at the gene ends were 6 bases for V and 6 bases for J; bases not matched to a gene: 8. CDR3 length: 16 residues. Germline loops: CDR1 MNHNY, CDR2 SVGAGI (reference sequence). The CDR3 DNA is TGTGCCAGCAGGAGGACTAGCGGGAGGAGAGGGGATACGCAGTATTTT. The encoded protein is CASRRTSGRRGDTQYF.

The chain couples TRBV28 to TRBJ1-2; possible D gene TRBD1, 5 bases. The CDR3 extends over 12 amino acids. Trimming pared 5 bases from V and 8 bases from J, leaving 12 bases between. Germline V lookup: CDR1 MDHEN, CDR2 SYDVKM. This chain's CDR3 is CASSKRPGGYTF. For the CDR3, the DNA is TGTGCCAGCAGTAAGAGACCAGGGGGCTACACCTTC.

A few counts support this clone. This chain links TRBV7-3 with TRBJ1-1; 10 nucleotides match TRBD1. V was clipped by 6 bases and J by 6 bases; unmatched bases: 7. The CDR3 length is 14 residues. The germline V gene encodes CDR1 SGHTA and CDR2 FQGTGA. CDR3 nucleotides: TGTGCCAGCAGGTCGGGACAGGGGCATTCTGAAGCTTTCTTT. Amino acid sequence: CASRSGQGHSEAFF.